This T cell receptor (beta chain) was captured by sequencing in a study of blood T cell repertoires in COVID-19. In germline, CDR1 is SNHLY, CDR2 FYNNEI. The CDR3 length is 13 residues. The V gene end was trimmed by 8 bases and the J gene end by 3 bases; junction bases not matched to a gene: 4. Original handling: Amplification of reference gene primers provided the estimated nucleated cell counts. Clones were sequenced by immunoSEQ multiplex PCR, and TCRdb holds only the in-frame ones, with some missing. D and trimming come from the DNA, and the V and J calls and clone size come from that table. The table lists about 130,000 clones, around 79% of them singletons, with 5% in the top ten.

The source material was peripheral blood. The origin of this receptor is an older woman with COVID-19, enrolled during active disease. The chain employs TRBV2 and TRBJ2-7; 10 bases are a match to TRBD1. The CDR3 DNA follows: TGTGCCAGCGCCGGGACAGGGGACTACGAGCAGTACTTC. Translated: CASAGTGDYEQYF. Supplemented by reference TRBV2 and TRBJ2-7, the full variable domain reads EPEVTQTPSHQVTQMGQEVILRCVPISNHLYFYWYRQILGQKVEFLVSFYNNEISEKSEIFDDQFSVERPDGSNFTLKIRSTKLEDSAMYFCASAGTGDYEQYFGPGTRLTVT.